This T cell receptor beta chain was recorded in a study of control samples from healthy donors and cancer patients. The CDR3 runs 11 residues. CDR1 MGHDK and CDR2 SYGVNS come from the germline V gene. Trimming cost V 7 bases and J 6 bases, with 10 bases left between them. The data were produced by immunoSEQ multiplex PCR, yet TCRdb's version contains in-frame clones alone and is incomplete. Altogether roughly 170,000 clones are present, about 91% being singletons, with the ten largest covering around 2%. The clonotype was recovered from a woman aged 40 to 50 in good health. The rearrangement joins TRBV25-1 to TRBJ2-7; perhaps TRBD2 as D (6 bases). The sample was blood. CDR3 residues: CASTPGGEQYF. CDR3 coding DNA: TGTGCCAGCACCCCCGGGGGCGAGCAGTACTTC.